This TCR beta chain was profiled in a study of T cells in localized non-small cell lung cancer. Overall study findings and caveats: For the top 100 tumor clones, a median about 57 also appeared in adjacent lung.

CDR1 is SGHTA and CDR2 is FQGNSA in the germline V gene. This CDR3 comprises 15 residues. Deletions cut 1 base from V and 2 bases from J, with 12 bases between. Clones were sequenced by immunoSEQ multiplex PCR, and TCRdb holds only the in-frame ones, with some missing. The profile shows 21,000 or so clones, around 85% of them singletons. Turning to this clone: The antigen remains undetermined.

Sequencing was performed on PBMCs, taken before any cancer treatment. This chain joins TRBV7-2 and TRBJ2-7; D possibly uses TRBD1 or TRBD2 (6 bases each). The sequence was obtained from a woman aged 35-75 years with stage II squamous cell lung carcinoma. The CDR3 DNA is TGTGCCAGCAGCTTAGGGGGGCGGGGAACCTACGAGCAGTACTTC. Translated, it gives CASSLGGRGTYEQYF.